The 18 T cell receptor beta chains listed next were all sequenced from one sample in a study of shared clonotypes between healthy human individuals. Clones were sequenced by immunoSEQ multiplex PCR, and TCRdb holds only the in-frame ones, with some missing. The sample lists roughly 810,000 clones; 95% to 97% were seen once. Selected positively for CCR7 and CD45RO-negative, naive CD8 cells excluded terminally differentiated effector memory CD45RA+ cells. Material for sequencing was naive CD8+ T cells sorted from blood. Source of these receptors: a man aged 25 to 45 in good health.

The chain joins TRBV29-1 to TRBJ2-3, with D possibly matching TRBD2 (6 bases). CDR3 length: 13 amino acids. V was cut by 7 bases and J by 4 bases, with 15 bases left in between. Germline V gives CDR1 SQVTM, CDR2 ANQGSEA. DNA of the CDR3: TGCAGCGCGGACGGGAGAGGCCCAGATACGCAGTATTTT. Translated: CSADGRGPDTQYF.

This clone occurred once. This chain uses TRBV11-2 with TRBJ2-7; the D gene is possibly TRBD2 (6 bases). The CDR3 is 12 residues long. Trimming pared 4 bases from V and 7 bases from J, leaving 11 bases between. The germline CDR1 and CDR2 sequences are SGHAT and FQNNGV. The DNA for the CDR3 is TGTGCCAGCAGCTATGGCCGGGGGGAGCAGTACTTC. Residues: CASSYGRGEQYF. The full variable domain, in which reference TRBV11-2 and TRBJ2-7 provide the parts outside the CDR3, is EAGVAQSPRYKIIEKRQSVAFWCNPISGHATLYWYQQILGQGPKLLIQFQNNGVVDDSQLPKDRFSAERLKGVDSTLKIQPAKLEDSAVYLCASSYGRGEQYFGPGTRLTVT.

The rearrangement links TRBV14 to TRBJ2-7, with TRBD1 as a possible D gene (6 bases). CDR1 and CDR2 (germline): SGHDN, FVKESK. Between the trimmed V and J ends, which lost 2 bases and 4 bases, there was a span of 18 bases. The CDR3 contains 16 residues. The CDR3 here is CASSQLDRGRGYEQYF. In nucleotides, the CDR3 is TGTGCCAGCAGCCAACTGGACAGAGGGAGAGGTTACGAGCAGTACTTC.

This chain joins TRBV6-6 and TRBJ2-1, with D perhaps matching TRBD1 (6 bases). V was cut by 5 bases and J by 8 bases, with 16 bases left in between. The CDR3 is made up of 14 amino acids. In germline, CDR1 is MNHNY, CDR2 SVGAGI (reference sequence). For the CDR3, the DNA is TGTGCCAGCAGTACGCCGGGACAACAACATGAGCAGTTCTTC. It yields the protein CASSTPGQQHEQFF.

This clone was observed once. The J gene is TRBJ2-7, the V gene TRBV7-6; 8 nucleotides align to TRBD1. The V gene's germline CDR1 is SGHVS and CDR2 FNYEAQ. V lost 4 bases to trimming and J lost 6 bases; unmatched junction nucleotides: 11. The CDR3 runs 15 residues. The CDR3 sequence: CASSSGPGQDGEQYF. The DNA of the CDR3 is TGTGCCAGCAGCTCTGGCCCGGGACAGGATGGCGAGCAGTACTTC.

A few counts support this clone. The V and J genes are TRBV7-9 and TRBJ2-7; a possible D gene is TRBD1 (5 bases). The CDR3 length is 12 residues. V was trimmed by 5 bases and J by 5 bases, leaving 10 bases between them. CDR1 is SEHNR, CDR2 FQNEAQ, per germline (reference sequence). The CDR3 protein is CASSRGIDEQYF. The CDR3 nucleotides read TGTGCCAGCAGCAGGGGTATCGACGAGCAGTACTTC.

The V gene is TRBV4-1, the J gene TRBJ2-1; TRBD2 aligns across 7 bases. V lost 6 bases to trimming and J lost 3 bases; unmatched junction nucleotides: 8. This CDR3 comprises 15 residues. Germline CDR1 reads MGHRA; CDR2 reads YSYEKL. The DNA for the CDR3 is TGCGCCAGCAGTCCCATAGCGGGCGGCTACAATGAGCAGTTCTTC. Translated, it gives CASSPIAGGYNEQFF.

The chain is built from TRBV5-1 and TRBJ2-7; 7 positions agree with TRBD1. J lost 4 bases, V lost 4 bases, and 14 bases had no gene match. The CDR3 has 16 amino acids. Germline CDR1 is SGHRS and CDR2 is YFSETQ. DNA of the CDR3: TGCGCCAGCAGCGCGATAACAGGGGCCTCACCTTACGAGCAGTACTTC. Amino acids: CASSAITGASPYEQYF.

This rearrangement joins TRBV29-1 to TRBJ2-1; either TRBD1 or TRBD2 may fit D (6 bases each). The V gene lost 0 bases and the J gene lost 3 bases, with 15 bases spanning the gap. Germline V gene lookup returns CDR1 SQVTM and CDR2 ANQGSEA. This CDR3 is built from 16 residues. CDR3 sequence: CSVEEMGAGLYNEQFF. The DNA of the CDR3 is TGCAGCGTTGAAGAAATGGGGGCGGGACTCTACAATGAGCAGTTCTTC.

The chain recombines TRBV30 with TRBJ2-7, with D hard to call. The CDR3 has 13 amino acids. Trimming cost V 2 bases and J 4 bases, with 12 bases left between them. In germline, CDR1 is GTSNPN, CDR2 SVGIG (reference sequence). The CDR3 region has the DNA TGTGCCTGGAGTCCATCATTGGTTTACGAGCAGTACTTC. Protein sequence: CAWSPSLVYEQYF.

The gene calls are TRBV15 and TRBJ1-5; D not resolved. Trimming left V 0 bases short and J 4 bases short, with 16 bases between. This CDR3 has 17 amino acids. Per germline, CDR1 LNHNV and CDR2 YYDKDF (reference sequence). The CDR3 sequence: CATSRDRFGDVNQPQHF. CDR3 sequence (DNA): TGTGCCACCAGCAGAGATCGGTTCGGGGATGTGAATCAGCCCCAGCATTTT. The whole variable domain, remainder taken from reference TRBV15 and TRBJ1-5, is DAMVIQNPRYQVTQFGKPVTLSCSQTLNHNVMYWYQQKSSQAPKLLFHYYDKDFNNEADTPDNFQSRRPNTSFCFLDIRSPGLGDTAMYLCATSRDRFGDVNQPQHFGDGTRLSIL.

This clone was counted once. The chain is built from TRBV4-3 and TRBJ2-3; no reliable D call. The germline V gene encodes CDR1 LGHNA and CDR2 YSLEER. This CDR3 region has 15 residues. Trimming pared 0 bases from V and 1 base from J, leaving 8 bases between. This CDR3 is CASSQDRWGTDTQYF. As DNA, the CDR3 is TGCGCCAGCAGCCAAGATCGATGGGGCACAGATACGCAGTATTTT.

The V call is TRBV2, the J call TRBJ2-1; D remains unclear. Deletions cut 3 bases from V and 0 bases from J, with 9 bases between. Germline CDR1 SNHLY, CDR2 FYNNEI. The CDR3 sequence is 15 residues long. Here the CDR3 reads CASSDQTHSYNEQFF. The CDR3 nucleotides are TGTGCCAGCAGTGATCAGACTCACTCCTACAATGAGCAGTTCTTC.

CDR3 bases: TGTGCCAGCAGCTCACGGACTAGCGGATATGCCACAGATACGCAGTATTTT. This translates into CASSSRTSGYATDTQYF. The V gene is TRBV7-2, the J gene TRBJ2-3; 10 bases line up with TRBD2. With V trimmed by 4 bases and J by 2 bases, 9 bases remained unmatched. CDR1 SGHTA and CDR2 FQGNSA come from the germline V gene. The CDR3 contains 17 residues.

The chain uses TRBV9 and TRBJ2-7, with TRBD1 matching 8 bases. J gave up 3 bases and V 3 bases, and 11 bases lay outside the gene matches. Germline CDR1 is SGDLS and CDR2 is YYNGEE. There are 16 residues in the CDR3. The CDR3 sequence is CASSAEQGVLLYEQYF. In nucleotides, the CDR3 is TGTGCCAGCAGCGCAGAACAGGGGGTCCTCCTCTACGAGCAGTACTTC.

The chain couples TRBV27 to TRBJ2-7; 9 bases map to TRBD1. The CDR3 is made up of 13 amino acids. Germline CDR1 is MNHEY and CDR2 is SMNVEV (reference sequence). V shed 5 bases, J shed 5 bases, and the junction held 4 bases outside the gene matches. The CDR3 DNA is TGTGCCAGCAGTCGGACAGGGGTGGACGAGCAGTACTTC. Its translation: CASSRTGVDEQYF.

The rearrangement joins TRBV5-4 to TRBJ1-2; D unresolved. The V and J ends lost 0 bases and 3 bases respectively, with 9 bases between them. There are 14 residues in the CDR3. Germline V gene data show CDR1 as SGHNT and CDR2 as YYREEE (reference sequence). In DNA form, the CDR3 reads TGTGCCAGCAGCTTGGAGACGGACCACTATGGCTACACCTTC. Protein product: CASSLETDHYGYTF. Full variable domain (rest looked up from reference TRBV5-4 and TRBJ1-2): ETGVTQSPTHLIKTRGQQVTLRCSSQSGHNTVSWYQQALGQGPQFIFQYYREEENGRGNFPPRFSGLQFPNYSSELNVNALELDDSALYLCASSLETDHYGYTFGSGTRLTVV.

As to this clone: One end of the junction varies from germline; a read error may be responsible. The V and J genes are TRBV7-7 and TRBJ2-5, with D possibly being TRBD1 or TRBD2 (5 bases each). The CDR3 length is 13 residues. CDR1 SSHAT and CDR2 FNYEAQ come from the germline V gene (reference sequence). The CDR3 region has the DNA TGTGCTAGCAGCTCCACGGGGCCGGAGACCCAGTACTTC. Protein product: CASSSTGPETQYF.